This TCR beta chain was retrieved from a study of blood T cell repertoires in COVID-19. Study as a whole: COVID-19 samples collected from the United States, Italy and Spain covered acute and convalescent phases. PBMCs, B-cell-depleted T cells, or T cells provided the cDNA or gDNA that made up the material.

V shed 5 bases and J shed 0 bases, with 15 bases lying between them. Germline V gene sequence: CDR1 SGHRS, CDR2 YFSETQ. The CDR3 has 15 amino acids. Per the original data handling: Reference gene primer amplification gave estimated nucleated cell counts. TCRdb keeps only in-frame clones here, not all; method: immunoSEQ multiplex PCR. That table furnishes V, J and clone size, whereas the DNA furnished D and trimming. This sample has about 190,000 clones, with around nine tenths found just once. The source is a woman in her thirties or forties who had recovered from COVID-19. The rearrangement links TRBV5-1 to TRBJ2-7; D uncertain. Sequencing used peripheral blood. The CDR3 bases are TGCGCCAGCAGGAGCGCCCCGGGTACCTCCTACGAGCAGTACTTC. Protein sequence: CASRSAPGTSYEQYF. The whole variable domain, remainder taken from reference TRBV5-1 and TRBJ2-7, is KAGVTQTPRYLIKTRGQQVTLSCSPISGHRSVSWYQQTPGQGLQFLFEYFSETQRNKGNFPGRFSGRQFSNSRSEMNVSTLELGDSALYLCASRSAPGTSYEQYFGPGTRLTVT.